This T cell receptor beta chain was found in a study of shared clonotypes between healthy human individuals. The CDR3 extends over 13 amino acids. Germline V gene data show CDR1 as SQVTM and CDR2 as ANQGSEA. The germline V and J ends were trimmed by 1 base and 2 bases, with 7 bases remaining between them. In the naive CD8 group, cells lacked CD45RO and were positively selected for CCR7, so terminally differentiated effector memory CD45RA+ cells were left out. The protocol was immunoSEQ multiplex PCR, while the TCRdb copy is restricted to in-frame clones and leaves out a portion. The repertoire includes around 620,000 clones, approximately 96% of them detected once, and approximately 0.11% sits in the top ten.

This chain links TRBV29-1 with TRBJ2-3; no clear D. The source is a woman aged 30 to 39 in good health. The material sequenced was naive CD8+ T cells sorted from blood. DNA of the CDR3: TGCAGCGTTGAAGGGTGGTCCACAGATACGCAGTATTTT. Translation gives CSVEGWSTDTQYF.